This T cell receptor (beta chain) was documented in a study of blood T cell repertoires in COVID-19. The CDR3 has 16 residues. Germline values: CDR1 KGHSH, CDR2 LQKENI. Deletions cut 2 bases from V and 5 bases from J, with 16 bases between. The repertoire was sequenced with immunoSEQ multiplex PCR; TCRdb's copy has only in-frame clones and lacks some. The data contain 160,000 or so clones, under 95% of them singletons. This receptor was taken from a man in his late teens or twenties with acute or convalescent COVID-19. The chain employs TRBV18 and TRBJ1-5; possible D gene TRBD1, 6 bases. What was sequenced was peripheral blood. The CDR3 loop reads CASSPSVGTRDQPQHF. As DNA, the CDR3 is TGTGCCAGCTCACCAAGTGTAGGGACACGGGATCAGCCCCAGCATTTT.